Shown below are 8 T cell receptor beta chains from a single sample sequenced in a study of siplizumab effects on memory and regulatory T cells. The assay was immunoSEQ multiplex PCR, and TCRdb's table has in-frame clones only and misses some. The profile shows some 100,000 clones, more than 85% of them singletons. Sequenced sample: CD4+ T cells sorted from blood. The receptors stem from a human donor in good health. Some clones in this sample may be carry-over from other donors' samples.

The chain employs TRBV6-5 and TRBJ1-6, with TRBD1 matching over 7 bases. Germline trimming cut 2 bases from V and 6 bases from J; bases unmatched to any gene: 7. Germline-derived CDR1 and CDR2 are MNHEY and SVGAGI. The CDR3 runs 16 residues. The CDR3 region is CASSYGTAGSNSPLHF. Here the CDR3 DNA reads TGTGCCAGCAGTTACGGGACAGCGGGTAGTAATTCACCCCTCCACTTT.

This clone was picked up one time. The gene calls are TRBV5-6 and TRBJ2-3; 8 nucleotides agree with TRBD1. This CDR3 region has 17 residues. After removal of 4 bases from V and 0 bases from J, the junction contained 10 bases not matched to a gene. The germline V gene has CDR1 SGHDT and CDR2 YYEEEE. CDR3 in DNA: TGTGCCAGCAGCACGACAGGGGCCCGTTTGAGCACAGATACGCAGTATTTT. Translating it yields CASSTTGARLSTDTQYF. The entire variable domain, with the rest obtained from reference TRBV5-6 and TRBJ2-3, is as follows: DAGVTQSPTHLIKTRGQQVTLRCSPKSGHDTVSWYQQALGQGPQFIFQYYEEEERQRGNFPDRFSGHQFPNYSSELNVNALLLGDSALYLCASSTTGARLSTDTQYFGPGTRLTVL.

The chain employs TRBV9 and TRBJ1-2; 9 bases agree with TRBD1. Germline values: CDR1 SGDLS, CDR2 YYNGEE. The CDR3 sequence is 15 residues long. The J segment lost 4 bases and the V segment lost 2 bases, leaving 6 bases of the junction unmatched. CDR3 sequence: CASSVGQGTPYGYTF. The CDR3 DNA follows: TGTGCCAGCAGCGTTGGACAGGGGACACCCTATGGCTACACCTTC.

With respect to this clone: One junction end disagrees with the germline gene, perhaps due to a read error. Here the CDR3 reads CASSAGSSNEQFF. DNA for the CDR3: TGCGCCAGCAGTGCGGGTTCCTCCAATGAGCAGTTCTTC. V gene TRBV10-1 combines with J gene TRBJ2-1; D remains unclear. Germline V gives CDR1 WNHNN, CDR2 SYGVQD (reference sequence). The CDR3 is 13 amino acids.

The count of this clone is one. This chain links TRBV28 with TRBJ1-1; no definite D call. Trimming pared 7 bases from V and 4 bases from J, leaving 13 bases between. Germline assignment: CDR1 MDHEN and CDR2 SYDVKM. CDR3 length equals 13 residues. The CDR3 loop is CASTLYHGTEAFF. The CDR3 coding sequence is TGTGCCAGCACATTGTACCATGGCACTGAAGCTTTCTTT.

The chain employs TRBV5-5 and TRBJ1-2, with a weak D call TRBD1 (5 bases). V was shortened by 4 bases and J by 6 bases, with 19 bases between the two germline ends. The germline V gene has CDR1 SGHKS and CDR2 YYEKEE (reference sequence). CDR3 size: 15 residues. The CDR3 DNA sequence: TGTGCCAGCAGCCGTGCTTCGCAGGGTGTTAATGGCTACACCTTC. Translated: CASSRASQGVNGYTF.

The chain combines TRBV5-5 with TRBJ1-2; TRBD1 matches at 8 bases. Germline CDR1 SGHKS, CDR2 YYEKEE (reference sequence). The ends lost 1 base at V and 8 bases at J; junction bases unmatched: 10. The CDR3 covers 15 residues. For the CDR3, the DNA is TGTGCCAGCAGCTTGCAGGGGGCGCATACAAGAGGCTACACCTTC. Translating it yields CASSLQGAHTRGYTF.

The CDR3 bases are TGTGCCAGCAGCCCGATGACAGGGGTTAACTATGGCTACACCTTC. Amino acids: CASSPMTGVNYGYTF. The chain is built from TRBV5-4 and TRBJ1-2; 8 positions agree with TRBD1. Germline V gene lookup returns CDR1 SGHNT and CDR2 YYREEE (reference sequence). The ends lost 4 bases at V and 1 base at J; junction bases unmatched: 6. The CDR3 spans 15 residues.